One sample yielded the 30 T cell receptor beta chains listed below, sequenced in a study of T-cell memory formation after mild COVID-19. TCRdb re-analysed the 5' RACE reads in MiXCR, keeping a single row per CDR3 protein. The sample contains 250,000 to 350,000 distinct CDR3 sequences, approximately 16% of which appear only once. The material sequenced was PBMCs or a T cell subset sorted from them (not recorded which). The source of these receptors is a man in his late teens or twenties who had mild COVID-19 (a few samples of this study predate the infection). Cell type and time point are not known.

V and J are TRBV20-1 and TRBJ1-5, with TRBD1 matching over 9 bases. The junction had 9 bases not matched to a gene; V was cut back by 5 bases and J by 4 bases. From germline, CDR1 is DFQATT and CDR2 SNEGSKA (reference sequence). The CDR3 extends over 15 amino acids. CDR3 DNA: TGCAGTGCTGGGATGGGACAGGGCGGTAATCAGCCCCAGCATTTT. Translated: CSAGMGQGGNQPQHF.

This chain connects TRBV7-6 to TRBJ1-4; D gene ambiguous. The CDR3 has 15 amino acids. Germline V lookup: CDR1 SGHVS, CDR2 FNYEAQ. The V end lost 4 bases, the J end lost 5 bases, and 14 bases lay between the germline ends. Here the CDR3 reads CASSSNLSPNEKLFF. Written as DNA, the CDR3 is TGTGCCAGCAGCTCGAACTTGTCCCCCAATGAAAAACTGTTTTTT. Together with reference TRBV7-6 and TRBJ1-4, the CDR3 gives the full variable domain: GAGVSQSPRYKVTKRGQDVALRCDPISGHVSLYWYRQALGQGPEFLTYFNYEAQQDKSGLPNDRFSAERPEGSISTLTIQRTEQRDSAMYRCASSSNLSPNEKLFFGSGTQLSVL.

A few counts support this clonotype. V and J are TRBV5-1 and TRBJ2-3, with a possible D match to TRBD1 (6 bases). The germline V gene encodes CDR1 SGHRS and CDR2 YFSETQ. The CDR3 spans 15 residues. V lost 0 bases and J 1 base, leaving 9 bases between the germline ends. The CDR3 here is CASSLDRVGTDTQYF. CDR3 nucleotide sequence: TGCGCCAGCAGCTTGGACAGGGTTGGCACAGATACGCAGTATTTT.

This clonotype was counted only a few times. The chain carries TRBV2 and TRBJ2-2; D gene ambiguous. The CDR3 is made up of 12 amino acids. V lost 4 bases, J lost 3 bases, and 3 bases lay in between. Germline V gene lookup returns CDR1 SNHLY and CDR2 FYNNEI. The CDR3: CASSADTGELFF. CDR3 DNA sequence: TGTGCCAGCAGTGCCGACACCGGGGAGCTGTTTTTT. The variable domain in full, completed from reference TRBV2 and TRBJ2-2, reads EPEVTQTPSHQVTQMGQEVILRCVPISNHLYFYWYRQILGQKVEFLVSFYNNEISEKSEIFDDQFSVERPDGSNFTLKIRSTKLEDSAMYFCASSADTGELFFGEGSRLTVL.

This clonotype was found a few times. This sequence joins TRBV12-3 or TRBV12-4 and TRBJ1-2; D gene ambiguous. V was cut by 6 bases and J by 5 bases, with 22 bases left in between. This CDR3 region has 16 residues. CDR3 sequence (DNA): TGTGCCAGCAGCCCCGTTGGGCGACGACCCCCTTATGGCTACACCTTC. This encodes CASSPVGRRPPYGYTF.

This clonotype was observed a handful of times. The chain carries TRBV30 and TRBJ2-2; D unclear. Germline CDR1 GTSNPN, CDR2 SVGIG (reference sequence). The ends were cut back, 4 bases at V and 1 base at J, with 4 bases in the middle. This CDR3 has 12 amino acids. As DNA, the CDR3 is TGTGCCTGGAACGGGAACACCGGGGAGCTGTTTTTT. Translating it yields CAWNGNTGELFF.

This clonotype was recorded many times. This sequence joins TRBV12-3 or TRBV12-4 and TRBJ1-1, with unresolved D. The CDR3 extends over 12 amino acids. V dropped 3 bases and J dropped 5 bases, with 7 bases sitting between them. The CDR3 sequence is CASSLSGTEAFF. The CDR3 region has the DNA TGTGCCAGCAGTTTGTCGGGTACTGAAGCTTTCTTT.

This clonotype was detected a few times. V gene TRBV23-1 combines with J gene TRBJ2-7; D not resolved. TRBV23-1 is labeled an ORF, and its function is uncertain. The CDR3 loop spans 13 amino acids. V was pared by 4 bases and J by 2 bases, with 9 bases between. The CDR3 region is CASSRRLAYEQYF. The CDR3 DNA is TGCGCCAGCAGTCGGCGGTTGGCCTACGAGCAGTACTTC.

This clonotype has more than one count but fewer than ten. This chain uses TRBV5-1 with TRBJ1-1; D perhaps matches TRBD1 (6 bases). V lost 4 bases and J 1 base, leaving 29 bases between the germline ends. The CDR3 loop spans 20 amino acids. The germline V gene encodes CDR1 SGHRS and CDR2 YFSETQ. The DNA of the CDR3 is TGCGCCAGCAGCGGAACAACCCCGGGACATGTCACGTCGGCGAACACTGAAGCTTTCTTT. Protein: CASSGTTPGHVTSANTEAFF.

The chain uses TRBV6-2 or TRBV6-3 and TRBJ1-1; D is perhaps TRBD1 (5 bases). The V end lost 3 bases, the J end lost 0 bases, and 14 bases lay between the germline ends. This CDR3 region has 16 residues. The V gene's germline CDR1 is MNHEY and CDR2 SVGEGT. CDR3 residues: CASSYSLGPLNTEAFF. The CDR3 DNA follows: TGTGCCAGCAGTTATTCCCTGGGACCGCTGAACACTGAAGCTTTCTTT.

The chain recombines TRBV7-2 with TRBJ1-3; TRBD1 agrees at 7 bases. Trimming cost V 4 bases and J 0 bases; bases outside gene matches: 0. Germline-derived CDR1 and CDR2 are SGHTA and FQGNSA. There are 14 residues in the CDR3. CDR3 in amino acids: CASSSGGSGNTIYF. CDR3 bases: TGTGCCAGCAGCTCAGGGGGCTCTGGAAACACCATATATTTT.

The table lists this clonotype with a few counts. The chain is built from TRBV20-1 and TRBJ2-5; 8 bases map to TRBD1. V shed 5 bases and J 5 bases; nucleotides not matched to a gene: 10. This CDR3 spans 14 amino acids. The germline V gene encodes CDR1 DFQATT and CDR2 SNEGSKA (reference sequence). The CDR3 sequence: CSAPRQGLRETQYF. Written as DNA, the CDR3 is TGCAGTGCTCCCCGACAGGGGTTGAGGGAGACCCAGTACTTC.

CDR3 residues: CASSAPRGPGQETQYF. Here the CDR3 DNA reads TGTGCCAGCAGCGCCCCACGGGGGCCGGGGCAAGAGACCCAGTACTTC. The chain combines TRBV6-2 or TRBV6-3 with TRBJ2-5; D may be TRBD1 or TRBD2 (6 bases each). The CDR3 covers 16 residues. Germline CDR1 is MNHEY and CDR2 is SVGEGT. V was pared by 6 bases and J by 2 bases, with 19 bases between.

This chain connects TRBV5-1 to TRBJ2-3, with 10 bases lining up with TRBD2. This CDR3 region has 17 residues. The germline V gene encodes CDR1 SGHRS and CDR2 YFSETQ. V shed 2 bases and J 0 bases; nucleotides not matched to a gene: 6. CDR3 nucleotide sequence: TGCGCCAGCAGCTTAGGAACTAGCGGGGCAAGCACAGATACGCAGTATTTT. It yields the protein CASSLGTSGASTDTQYF.

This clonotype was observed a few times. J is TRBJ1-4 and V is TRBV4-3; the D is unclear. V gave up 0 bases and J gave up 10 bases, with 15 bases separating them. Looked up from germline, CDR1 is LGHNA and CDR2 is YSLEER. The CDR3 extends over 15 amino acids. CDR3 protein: CASSQEGARWAKLFF. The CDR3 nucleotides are TGCGCCAGCAGCCAAGAGGGAGCACGGTGGGCAAAACTGTTTTTT.

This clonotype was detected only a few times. The CDR3: CASSRHRTGDYGYTF. In DNA, the CDR3 is TGTGCCAGCAGTCGCCACCGTACAGGGGACTATGGCTACACCTTC. The V call is TRBV6-2 or TRBV6-3, the J call TRBJ1-2, with 7 bases lining up with TRBD1. Per germline, CDR1 MNHEY and CDR2 SVGEGT. This CDR3 region has 15 residues. The J segment lost 3 bases and the V segment lost 5 bases, leaving 9 bases of the junction unmatched.

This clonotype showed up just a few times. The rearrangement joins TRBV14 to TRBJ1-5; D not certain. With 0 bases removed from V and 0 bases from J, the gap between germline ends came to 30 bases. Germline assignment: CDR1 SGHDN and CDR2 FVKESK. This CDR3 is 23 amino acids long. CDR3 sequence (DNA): TGTGCCAGCAGCCAAGACGCTACTAAGCATCTGGCAGGTCGAGAATATAGCAATCAGCCCCAGCATTTT. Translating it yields CASSQDATKHLAGREYSNQPQHF.

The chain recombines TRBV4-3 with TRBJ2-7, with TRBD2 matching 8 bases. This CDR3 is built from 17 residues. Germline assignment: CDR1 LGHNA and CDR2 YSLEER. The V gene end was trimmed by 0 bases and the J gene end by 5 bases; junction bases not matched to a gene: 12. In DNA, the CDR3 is TGCGCCAGCAGCCAAGATGTGGCTAGCGGGTCGGGGGACGAGCAGTACTTC. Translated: CASSQDVASGSGDEQYF.

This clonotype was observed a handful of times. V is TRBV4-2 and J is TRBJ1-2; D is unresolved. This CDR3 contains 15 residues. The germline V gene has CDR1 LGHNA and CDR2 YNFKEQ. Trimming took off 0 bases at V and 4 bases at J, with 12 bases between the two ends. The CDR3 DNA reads TGTGCCAGCAGCCAAGAGGCCAGGCCACTCTATGGCTACACCTTC. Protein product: CASSQEARPLYGYTF.

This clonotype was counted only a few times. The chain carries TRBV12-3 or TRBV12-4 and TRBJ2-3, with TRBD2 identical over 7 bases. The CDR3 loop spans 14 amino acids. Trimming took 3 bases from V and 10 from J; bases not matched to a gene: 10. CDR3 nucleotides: TGTGCCAGCAGTTTCCAAGTGGGGGGGGACTCGCAGTATTTT. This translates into CASSFQVGGDSQYF.

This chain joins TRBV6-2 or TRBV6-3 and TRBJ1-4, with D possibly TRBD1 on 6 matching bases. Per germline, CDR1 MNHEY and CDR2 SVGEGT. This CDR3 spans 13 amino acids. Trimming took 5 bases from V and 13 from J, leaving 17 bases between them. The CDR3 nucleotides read TGTGCCAGCAGTCTAGGGGGACGGCGGGGACTGTTTTTT. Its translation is CASSLGGRRGLFF.

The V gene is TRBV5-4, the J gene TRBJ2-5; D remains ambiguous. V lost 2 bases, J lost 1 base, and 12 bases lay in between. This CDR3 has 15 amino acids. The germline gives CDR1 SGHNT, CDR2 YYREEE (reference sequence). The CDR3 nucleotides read TGTGCCAGCAGCTTATCTACAGCCCCCCAAGAGACCCAGTACTTC. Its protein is CASSLSTAPQETQYF.

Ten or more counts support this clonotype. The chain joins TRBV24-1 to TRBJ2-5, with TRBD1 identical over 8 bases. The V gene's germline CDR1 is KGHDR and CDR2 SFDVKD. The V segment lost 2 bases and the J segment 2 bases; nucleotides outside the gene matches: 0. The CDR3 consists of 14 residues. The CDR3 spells CATSDWTGQETQYF. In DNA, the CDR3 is TGTGCCACCAGTGATTGGACAGGGCAAGAGACCCAGTACTTC.

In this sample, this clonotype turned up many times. This chain's CDR3 is CASSWEGRLAGAQDTQYF. The CDR3 DNA follows: TGCGCCAGCAGCTGGGAGGGTCGACTAGCGGGGGCCCAAGATACGCAGTATTTT. The V call is TRBV5-1, the J call TRBJ2-3, with 12 nucleotides matching TRBD2. The CDR3 extends over 18 amino acids. V was pared by 3 bases and J by 5 bases, with 13 bases of the junction left unmatched. Germline V CDR1 and CDR2: SGHRS, YFSETQ.

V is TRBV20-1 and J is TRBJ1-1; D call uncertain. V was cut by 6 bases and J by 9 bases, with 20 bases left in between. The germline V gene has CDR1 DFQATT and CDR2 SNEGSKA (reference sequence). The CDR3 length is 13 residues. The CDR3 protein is CSAANGRHEKAFF. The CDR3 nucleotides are TGCAGTGCCGCAAACGGACGTCACGAAAAAGCTTTCTTT.

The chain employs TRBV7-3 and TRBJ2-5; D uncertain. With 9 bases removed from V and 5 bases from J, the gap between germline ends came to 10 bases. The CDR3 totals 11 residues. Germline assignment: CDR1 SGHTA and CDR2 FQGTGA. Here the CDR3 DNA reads TGTGCCAGTGGTCTGGGTGAGACCCAGTACTTC. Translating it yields CASGLGETQYF.

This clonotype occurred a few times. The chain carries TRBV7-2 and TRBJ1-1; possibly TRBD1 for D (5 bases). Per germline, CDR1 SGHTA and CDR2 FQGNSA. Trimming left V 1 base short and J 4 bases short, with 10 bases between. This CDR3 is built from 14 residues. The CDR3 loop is CASSLERGSTEAFF. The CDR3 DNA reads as TGTGCCAGCAGCTTAGAGAGGGGCTCCACTGAAGCTTTCTTT.

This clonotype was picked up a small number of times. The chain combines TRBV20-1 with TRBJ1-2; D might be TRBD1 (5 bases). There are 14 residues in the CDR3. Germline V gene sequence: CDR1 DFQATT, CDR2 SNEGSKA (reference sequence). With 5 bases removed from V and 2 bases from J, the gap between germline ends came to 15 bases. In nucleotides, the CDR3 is TGCAGTGCTCATGTCCGGGACGGGAACTATGGCTACACCTTC. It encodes CSAHVRDGNYGYTF.

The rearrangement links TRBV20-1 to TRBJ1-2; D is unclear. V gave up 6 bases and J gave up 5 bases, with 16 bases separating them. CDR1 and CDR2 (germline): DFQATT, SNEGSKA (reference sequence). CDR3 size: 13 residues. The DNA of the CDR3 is TGCAGTGCCCGTAACACGAGAGATTATGGCTACACCTTC. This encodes CSARNTRDYGYTF.

CDR3 sequence (DNA): TGTGCCAGCAGTTACTCCCGCAGGGCTGAGCTGTTTTTT. This gives the protein CASSYSRRAELFF. The chain carries TRBV6-5 and TRBJ2-2; the D gene is possibly TRBD1 (5 bases). The CDR3 sequence is 13 residues long. Germline CDR1 is MNHEY and CDR2 is SVGAGI. V was pared by 0 bases and J by 11 bases, with 10 bases between.